Each of the 7 T cell receptor beta chains below was sequenced from the same sample in a study of T cell changes during pregnancy in multiple sclerosis. Measured with immunoSEQ multiplex PCR; TCRdb has only the in-frame clones, and not every one. In the table there are over 60,000 clones, roughly 89% of which are singletons. The sample here was peripheral blood, taken in the third trimester of pregnancy. The receptors stem from a female donor in good health, enrolled as a control in a pregnancy study.

This clone has at least ten counts. This chain joins TRBV6-1 and TRBJ1-5, with D tentatively TRBD1 (5 bases). Germline V gene data show CDR1 as MNHNS and CDR2 as SASEGT. The V and J ends lost 1 base and 2 bases respectively, with 9 bases between them. CDR3 length equals 15 residues. This CDR3 reads CASSEGRVGNQPQHF. CDR3 nucleotide sequence: TGTGCCAGCAGTGAAGGCAGGGTGGGCAATCAGCCCCAGCATTTT.

For the CDR3, the DNA is TGTGCCAGCAGCTTAGGGGGACAGGGGGCTGGAGATACGCAGTATTTT. Its protein product is CASSLGGQGAGDTQYF. The V and J genes are TRBV13 and TRBJ2-3; 12 bases are a match to TRBD1. The V and J ends lost 0 bases and 5 bases, in that order; junction bases with no gene match: 3. The germline V gene has CDR1 PRHDT and CDR2 FYEKMQ (reference sequence). This CDR3 has 16 amino acids.

This chain joins TRBV6-5 and TRBJ2-3; 8 bases agree with TRBD1. Losses at the gene ends were 3 bases for V and 1 base for J; bases not matched to a gene: 3. This CDR3 is built from 15 residues. Per germline, CDR1 MNHEY and CDR2 SVGAGI. CDR3 DNA sequence: TGTGCCAGCAGTTATCCGGGACAGGGCACAGATACGCAGTATTTT. Its protein is CASSYPGQGTDTQYF.

The chain recombines TRBV5-1 with TRBJ1-6, with 9 bases aligning to TRBD1. The CDR3 contains 14 residues. The V segment lost 4 bases and the J segment 7 bases; nucleotides outside the gene matches: 3. CDR1 and CDR2 from the germline V gene are SGHRS and YFSETQ. Written as DNA, the CDR3 is TGCGCCAGCAGCGGGGACAGGGAAAATTCACCCCTCCACTTT. As protein: CASSGDRENSPLHF.

This clone appeared a few times. CDR3 in DNA: TGTGCCAGCAGCCTAGGGGCTGATACAATTTCACCCCTCCACTTT. Its translation: CASSLGADTISPLHF. The chain uses TRBV7-2 and TRBJ1-6, with D possibly matching TRBD1 (5 bases). V was cut by 5 bases and J by 9 bases, with 17 bases left in between. The length of the CDR3 is 15 residues. CDR1 and CDR2 from the germline V gene are SGHTA and FQGNSA.

V and J are TRBV30 and TRBJ2-7; the D gene is possibly TRBD2 (5 bases). The CDR3 sequence is 13 residues long. The ends were cut back, 8 bases at V and 0 bases at J, with 14 bases in the middle. Germline V gives CDR1 GTSNPN, CDR2 SVGIG (reference sequence). The chain's CDR3 is CAGIWTDSYEQYF. CDR3 sequence (DNA): TGTGCCGGTATTTGGACTGACTCCTACGAGCAGTACTTC.

This clone was detected a few times. This chain uses TRBV2 with TRBJ1-5; D gene unclear. The CDR3 runs 13 residues. The V gene's germline CDR1 is SNHLY and CDR2 FYNNEI. The V gene lost 9 bases and the J gene lost 5 bases, with 14 bases spanning the gap. The CDR3 region has the DNA TGTGCCAGTAGCAGTCGTGTTGATCAGCCCCAGCATTTT. Translated: CASSSRVDQPQHF. Using reference TRBV2 and TRBJ1-5 for the parts outside the CDR3, the full variable domain is EPEVTQTPSHQVTQMGQEVILRCVPISNHLYFYWYRQILGQKVEFLVSFYNNEISEKSEIFDDQFSVERPDGSNFTLKIRSTKLEDSAMYFCASSSRVDQPQHFGDGTRLSIL.